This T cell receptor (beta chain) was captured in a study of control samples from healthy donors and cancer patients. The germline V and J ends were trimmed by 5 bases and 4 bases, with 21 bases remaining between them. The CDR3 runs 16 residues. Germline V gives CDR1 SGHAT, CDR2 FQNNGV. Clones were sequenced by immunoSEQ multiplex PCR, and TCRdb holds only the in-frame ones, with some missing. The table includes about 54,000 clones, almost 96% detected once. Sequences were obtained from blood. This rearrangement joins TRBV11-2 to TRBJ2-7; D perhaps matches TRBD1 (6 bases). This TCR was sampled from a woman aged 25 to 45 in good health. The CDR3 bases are TGTGCCAGCAGCCCCTACACCGGGACAAACCTTTACGAGCAGTACTTC. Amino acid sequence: CASSPYTGTNLYEQYF.